The 14 T cell receptor beta chains in this list originate from one sample, sequenced in a study of blood T cell repertoires in COVID-19. Here immunoSEQ multiplex PCR was the method, and the copy in TCRdb shows in-frame clones only, minus some. This table holds more than 100,000 clones, 88% found once. Sample: peripheral blood. The receptors shown here come from a woman aged 50 to 65 with active or convalescent COVID-19.

This chain links TRBV4-3 with TRBJ2-1; possibly TRBD2 for D (5 bases). Trimming took off 1 base at V and 2 bases at J, with 12 bases between the two ends. This CDR3 region has 16 residues. Germline V gene data show CDR1 as LGHNA and CDR2 as YSLEER. CDR3 region: CASSQGERRPYNEQFF. The CDR3 DNA reads TGCGCCAGCAGCCAAGGGGAGAGGAGGCCCTACAATGAGCAGTTCTTC.

As for this clone: Within the sample, other DNA sequences also encode this same CDR3. The J gene is TRBJ1-4, the V gene TRBV28; D gene uncertain. V was trimmed by 4 bases and J by 0 bases, leaving 6 bases between them. There are 14 residues in the CDR3. Germline CDR1 reads MDHEN; CDR2 reads SYDVKM. The DNA of the CDR3 is TGTGCCAGCAGTTCGGGATCAACTAATGAAAAACTGTTTTTT. Amino acid sequence: CASSSGSTNEKLFF.

This clone appeared a single time. V usage is TRBV5-4 and J usage is TRBJ2-5; TRBD2 aligns across 13 bases. The CDR3 has 16 amino acids. Germline trimming cut 5 bases from V and 3 bases from J; bases unmatched to any gene: 7. Germline CDR1 reads SGHNT; CDR2 reads YYREEE (reference sequence). The CDR3 sequence is CASSSPGTSGKETQYF. DNA for the CDR3: TGTGCCAGCAGTTCCCCTGGGACTAGCGGGAAAGAGACCCAGTACTTC. Based on the CDR3 plus reference TRBV5-4 and TRBJ2-5, the full variable domain is ETGVTQSPTHLIKTRGQQVTLRCSSQSGHNTVSWYQQALGQGPQFIFQYYREEENGRGNFPPRFSGLQFPNYSSELNVNALELDDSALYLCASSSPGTSGKETQYFGPGTRLLVL.

This chain joins TRBV5-6 and TRBJ2-7; 11 bases are shared with TRBD2. The CDR3 loop spans 15 amino acids. J lost 7 bases, V lost 4 bases, and 10 bases had no gene match. Germline-derived CDR1 and CDR2 are SGHDT and YYEEEE. This chain's CDR3 is CASSVSGLAALEQYF. CDR3 DNA sequence: TGTGCCAGCAGCGTTTCGGGACTAGCGGCCCTGGAGCAGTACTTC. The whole variable domain, remainder taken from reference TRBV5-6 and TRBJ2-7, is DAGVTQSPTHLIKTRGQQVTLRCSPKSGHDTVSWYQQALGQGPQFIFQYYEEEERQRGNFPDRFSGHQFPNYSSELNVNALLLGDSALYLCASSVSGLAALEQYFGPGTRLTVT.

V is TRBV28 and J is TRBJ1-2, with 7 bases aligning to TRBD1. Germline V gene sequence: CDR1 MDHEN, CDR2 SYDVKM. V shed 8 bases and J 5 bases; nucleotides not matched to a gene: 20. The CDR3 consists of 17 residues. CDR3 DNA sequence: TGTGCCAGCGGGTCGTTGTTGACAGGGTCCTATTTTTATGGCTACACCTTC. It yields the protein CASGSLLTGSYFYGYTF.

Points on this clone: Within the sample, other DNA sequences also encode this same CDR3. Here the CDR3 reads CASSLNSRNQPQHF. The CDR3 bases are TGTGCCAGCAGTTTAAACAGCCGCAATCAGCCCCAGCATTTT. This chain links TRBV27 with TRBJ1-5; D is ambiguous. CDR1 and CDR2 from the germline V gene are MNHEY and SMNVEV (reference sequence). Trimming left V 2 bases short and J 2 bases short, with 7 bases between. The CDR3 consists of 14 residues.

A single count supports this clone. This chain uses TRBV27 with TRBJ2-1; D is undetermined. The germline V gene has CDR1 MNHEY and CDR2 SMNVEV (reference sequence). V lost 2 bases, J lost 5 bases, and 16 bases lay in between. This CDR3 comprises 16 residues. The CDR3 here is CASSLKERLINNEQFF. The CDR3 DNA follows: TGTGCCAGCAGTTTAAAGGAGAGACTGATTAACAATGAGCAGTTCTTC.

J is TRBJ2-2 and V is TRBV7-6; 8 bases are shared with TRBD1. After removal of 4 bases from V and 5 bases from J, the junction contained 6 bases not matched to a gene. The CDR3 covers 15 residues. The germline V gene has CDR1 SGHVS and CDR2 FNYEAQ. CDR3 loop: CASSYVGTGTGELFF. The DNA of the CDR3 is TGTGCCAGCAGCTATGTCGGGACAGGTACCGGGGAGCTGTTTTTT.

V and J are TRBV10-3 and TRBJ1-1; D unresolved. Germline V gene data show CDR1 as ENHRY and CDR2 as SYGVKD. V was pared by 10 bases and J by 1 base, with 16 bases between. The CDR3 extends over 14 amino acids. CDR3 region: CATGRGVANTEAFF. The CDR3 nucleotides read TGTGCCACCGGAAGAGGAGTCGCGAACACTGAAGCTTTCTTT.

In nucleotides, the CDR3 is TGTGCCTGGAGTCCACAGGGGGCTGGGAATGAGCAGTTCTTC. It codes for CAWSPQGAGNEQFF. The V gene is TRBV30, the J gene TRBJ2-1, with 9 bases identical to TRBD1. The CDR3 is made up of 14 amino acids. V shed 2 bases and J 7 bases; nucleotides not matched to a gene: 6. Germline assignment: CDR1 GTSNPN and CDR2 SVGIG (reference sequence).

This chain links TRBV19 with TRBJ2-5; a weak D match, TRBD1 (6 bases). Germline lookup yields CDR1 LNHDA and CDR2 SQIVND (reference sequence). This CDR3 region has 13 residues. The ends were cut back, 10 bases at V and 5 bases at J, with 17 bases in the middle. CDR3 in amino acids: CAIARGTGETQYF. The CDR3 region has the DNA TGTGCCATTGCAAGGGGGACCGGGGAGACCCAGTACTTC. Filled out from reference TRBV19 and TRBJ2-5, the complete variable domain reads DGGITQSPKYLFRKEGQNVTLSCEQNLNHDAMYWYRQDPGQGLRLIYYSQIVNDFQKGDIAEGYSVSREKKESFPLTVTSAQKNPTAFYLCAIARGTGETQYFGPGTRLLVL.

The J gene is TRBJ1-5, the V gene TRBV28; TRBD1 is a possible D gene (5 bases). Per the germline V gene, CDR1 is MDHEN and CDR2 is SYDVKM. V was clipped by 10 bases and J by 2 bases, with 21 bases between them. There are 16 residues in the CDR3. The CDR3 sequence is CATNLGGAEGNQPQHF. CDR3 in DNA: TGTGCCACTAACCTTGGCGGGGCAGAAGGCAATCAGCCCCAGCATTTT.

The chain carries TRBV24-1 and TRBJ2-1; D gene unclear. The CDR3 covers 14 residues. The germline V gene has CDR1 KGHDR and CDR2 SFDVKD. V was pared by 3 bases and J by 0 bases, with 5 bases between. The CDR3 is CATSDPSSYNEQFF. The CDR3 DNA reads as TGTGCCACCAGTGATCCTAGCTCCTACAATGAGCAGTTCTTC.

This chain uses TRBV20-1 with TRBJ1-5, with unresolved D. The CDR3 is made up of 16 amino acids. CDR1 and CDR2 (germline): DFQATT, SNEGSKA (reference sequence). The V and J ends lost 3 bases and 3 bases respectively, with 18 bases between them. Here the CDR3 reads CSASRNPGLDNQPQHF. The DNA of the CDR3 is TGCAGTGCTAGTCGGAATCCAGGTTTGGACAATCAGCCCCAGCATTTT.